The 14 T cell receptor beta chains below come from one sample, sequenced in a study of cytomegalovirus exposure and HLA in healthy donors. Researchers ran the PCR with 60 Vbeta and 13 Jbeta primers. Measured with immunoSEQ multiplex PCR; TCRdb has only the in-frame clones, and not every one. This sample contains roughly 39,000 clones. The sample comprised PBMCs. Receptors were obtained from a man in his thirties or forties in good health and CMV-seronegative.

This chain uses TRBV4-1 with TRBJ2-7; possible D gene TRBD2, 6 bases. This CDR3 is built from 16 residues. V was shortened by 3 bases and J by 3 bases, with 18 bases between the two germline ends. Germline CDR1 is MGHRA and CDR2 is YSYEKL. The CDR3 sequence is CASSHNSGDSFYEQYF. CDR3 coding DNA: TGCGCCAGCAGCCATAATAGCGGCGACTCGTTCTACGAGCAGTACTTC.

The DNA for the CDR3 is TGTGCCAGCAGTTTACTACCAGGGTTGGACTATGGCTACACCTTC. It specifies CASSLLPGLDYGYTF. The chain couples TRBV27 to TRBJ1-2, with D perhaps matching TRBD1 (5 bases). CDR1 is MNHEY, CDR2 SMNVEV, per germline (reference sequence). CDR3 size: 15 residues. Trimming removed 2 bases from V and 3 bases from J, with 13 bases in between.

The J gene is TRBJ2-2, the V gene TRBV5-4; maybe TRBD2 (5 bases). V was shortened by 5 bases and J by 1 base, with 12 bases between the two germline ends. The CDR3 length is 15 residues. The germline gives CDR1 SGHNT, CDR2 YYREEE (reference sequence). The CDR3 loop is CASSFGGKNTGELFF. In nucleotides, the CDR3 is TGTGCCAGCAGTTTTGGAGGAAAGAACACCGGGGAGCTGTTTTTT.

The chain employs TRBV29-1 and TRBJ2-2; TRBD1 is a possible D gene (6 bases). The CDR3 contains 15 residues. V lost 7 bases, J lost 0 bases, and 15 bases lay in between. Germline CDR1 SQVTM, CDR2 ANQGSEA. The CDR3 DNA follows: TGCAGCGCTATCCCGACAGGCCCGAACACCGGGGAGCTGTTTTTT. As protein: CSAIPTGPNTGELFF.

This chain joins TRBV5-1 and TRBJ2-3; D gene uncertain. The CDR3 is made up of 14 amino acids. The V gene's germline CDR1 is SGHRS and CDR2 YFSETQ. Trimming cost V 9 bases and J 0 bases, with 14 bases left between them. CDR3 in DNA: TGCGCCACTGCGGCCGAGACTAGCACAGATACGCAGTATTTT. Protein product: CATAAETSTDTQYF.

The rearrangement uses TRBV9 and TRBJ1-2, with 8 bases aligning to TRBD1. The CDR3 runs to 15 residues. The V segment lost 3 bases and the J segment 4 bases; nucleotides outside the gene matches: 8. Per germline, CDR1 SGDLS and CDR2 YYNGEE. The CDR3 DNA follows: TGTGCCAGCAGCGCCCTGGGACAGGTGGCCTATGGCTACACCTTC. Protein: CASSALGQVAYGYTF.

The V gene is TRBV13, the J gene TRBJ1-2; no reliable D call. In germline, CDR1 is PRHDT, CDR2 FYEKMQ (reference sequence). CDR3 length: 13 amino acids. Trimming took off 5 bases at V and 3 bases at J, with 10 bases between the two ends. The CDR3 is CASSTSEDYGYTF. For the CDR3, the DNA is TGTGCCAGCAGCACCTCGGAGGACTATGGCTACACCTTC.

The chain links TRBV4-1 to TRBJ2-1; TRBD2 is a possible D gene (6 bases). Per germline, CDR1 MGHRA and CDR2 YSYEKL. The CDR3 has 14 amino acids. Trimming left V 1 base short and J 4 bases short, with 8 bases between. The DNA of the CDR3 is TGCGCCAGCAGCCAAGTACGGGAGTACAATGAGCAGTTCTTC. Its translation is CASSQVREYNEQFF.

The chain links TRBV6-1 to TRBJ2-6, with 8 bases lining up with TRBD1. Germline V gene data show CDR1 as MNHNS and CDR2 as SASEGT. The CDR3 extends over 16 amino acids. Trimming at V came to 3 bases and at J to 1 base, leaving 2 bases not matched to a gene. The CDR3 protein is CASSDRGLSGANVLTF. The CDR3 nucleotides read TGTGCCAGCAGTGACAGGGGGCTTTCTGGGGCCAACGTCCTGACTTTC.

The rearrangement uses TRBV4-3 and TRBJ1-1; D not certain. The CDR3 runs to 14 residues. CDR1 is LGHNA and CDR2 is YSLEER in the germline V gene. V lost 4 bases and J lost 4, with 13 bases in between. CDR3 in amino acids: CASSPDPGSTEAFF. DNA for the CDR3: TGCGCCAGCAGCCCCGACCCGGGGAGCACTGAAGCTTTCTTT.

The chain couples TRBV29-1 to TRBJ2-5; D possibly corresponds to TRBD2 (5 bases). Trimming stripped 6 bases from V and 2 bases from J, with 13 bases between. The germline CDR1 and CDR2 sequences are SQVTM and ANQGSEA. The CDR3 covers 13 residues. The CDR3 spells CSVSLSGQETQYF. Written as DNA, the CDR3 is TGCAGCGTCTCTCTCTCGGGGCAAGAGACCCAGTACTTC.

The CDR3 sequence is CASSGTAGGPDTQYF. CDR3 in DNA: TGTGCCAGCAGTGGGACAGCGGGAGGGCCAGATACGCAGTATTTT. The chain combines TRBV6-1 with TRBJ2-3; 10 nucleotides line up with TRBD2. The CDR3 is 15 residues long. V lost 4 bases, J lost 4 bases, and 5 bases stayed unmatched. Germline loops: CDR1 MNHNS, CDR2 SASEGT.

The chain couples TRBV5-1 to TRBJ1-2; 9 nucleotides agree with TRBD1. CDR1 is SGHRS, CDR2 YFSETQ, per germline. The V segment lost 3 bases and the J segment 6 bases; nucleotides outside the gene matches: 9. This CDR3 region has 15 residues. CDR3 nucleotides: TGCGCCAGCAGCTCCGGGACAGGGCTCACCGATGGCTACACCTTC. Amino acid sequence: CASSSGTGLTDGYTF. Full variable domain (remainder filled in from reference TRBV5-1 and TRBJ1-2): KAGVTQTPRYLIKTRGQQVTLSCSPISGHRSVSWYQQTPGQGLQFLFEYFSETQRNKGNFPGRFSGRQFSNSRSEMNVSTLELGDSALYLCASSSGTGLTDGYTFGSGTRLTVV.

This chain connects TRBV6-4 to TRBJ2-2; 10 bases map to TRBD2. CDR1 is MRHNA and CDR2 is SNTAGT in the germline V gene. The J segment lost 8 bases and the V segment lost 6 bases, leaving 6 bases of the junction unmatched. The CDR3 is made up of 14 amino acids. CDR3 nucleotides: TGTGCCAGCAGCGTAGCGGGAGGATCAGGGGAGCTGTTTTTT. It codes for CASSVAGGSGELFF.